The subject of this entry is one TCR beta chain. What this receptor recognizes is not known. No qualities accompany the bases; no much larger clone lies one base away. The germline V gene specifies SGHAT as CDR1 and FQNNGV as CDR2. The CDR3 sequence holds 13 residues, the cysteine and phenylalanine included. The only DNA kept is the CDR3, 39 bases in frame from the first base. V and J are truncated by 5 bases and 2 bases respectively, leaving an intervening sequence of 10 bases. This entry is derived from a study of CD8 T cells in ankylosing spondylitis (dated by TCRdb to 2016 to 2017). Concerning the study at large: To find TCR variants linked to disease, the study profiled T cell receptor beta repertoires in ankylosing spondylitis patients and healthy donors. The whole study cohort included 95 to 130 healthy donors and over 20 ankylosing spondylitis patients. Peripheral blood samples were taken, and synovial fluid was additionally collected from ankylosing spondylitis patients. Summary of the overall study and its limitations: The disease-linked clones were reported to be significantly enriched in matched synovial fluid samples from ankylosing spondylitis patients. A TCR beta motif of fewer than 10 highly homologous amino acid variants appeared characteristic of blood from ankylosing spondylitis patients. The disease-linked clones had a CD8+ phenotype and were found at relatively low frequencies in peripheral blood. Some motif variants had previously been reported in the synovial fluid and blood of reactive arthritis patients, which suggests shared mechanisms of disease initiation.

Sequencing used an Illumina HiSeq 2500. Quantitative 5'-RACE with molecular barcodes was used to prepare TCR beta libraries. In the paper's pipeline: A new computational method, built on a probabilistic model of VDJ rearrangement, was used to identify disease-linked TCR variants. In-frame beta chains were kept once TCRdb had trimmed the public reads at Q25 with fastp and called clones with MiXCR. Duplicate CDR3 protein sequences are folded into a single record with the most common DNA and genes. The V and J calls were not made by the authors but by TCRdb's processing. The table for this sample lists over 700,000 distinct CDR3 sequences; around a fifth of them were counted only once. The ten largest clones take up under 20% of the sample.

Sequencing input: blood, either unsorted or a sorted T cell fraction (not recorded which). The chain uses TRBV11-2 and TRBJ2-7, with the D gene not confidently named. This TCR came from a male donor with ankylosing spondylitis. The DNA sequence reads TGTGCCAGCAGCCACCCCCGGACCTACGAGCAGTACTTC. This translates into CASSHPRTYEQYF. With the rest looked up from the reference TRBV11-2 and TRBJ2-7 genes rather than sequenced, the full variable domain is EAGVAQSPRYKIIEKRQSVAFWCNPISGHATLYWYQQILGQGPKLLIQFQNNGVVDDSQLPKDRFSAERLKGVDSTLKIQPAKLEDSAVYLCASSHPRTYEQYFGPGTRLTVT.